The 6 T cell receptor beta chains listed next were all sequenced from one sample in a study of metastatic and nonmetastatic thyroid tumors. Thyroid surgery had not been preceded by any treatment in any patient. TCRdb recomputed clones from the PCR reads via MiXCR. Of 7,000 to 8,000 clones in the sample, about 29% were seen once. The sequenced sample was tumor tissue. The receptors were gathered from a male donor with papillary thyroid cancer or a benign thyroid nodule (not recorded which). Some clones in this sample may be carry-over from other donors' samples.

Only a few counts were recorded for this clone. The chain is built from TRBV28 and TRBJ1-1; D is uncertain. Between the trimmed V and J ends, which lost 3 bases and 9 bases, there was a span of 17 bases. The CDR3 totals 14 residues. Germline assignment: CDR1 MDHEN and CDR2 SYDVKM. The chain's CDR3 is CASSFGRNLPKAFF. The CDR3 region has the DNA TGTGCCAGCAGTTTTGGTCGAAATCTCCCGAAAGCTTTCTTT. Based on the CDR3 plus reference TRBV28 and TRBJ1-1, the full variable domain is DVKVTQSSRYLVKRTGEKVFLECVQDMDHENMFWYRQDPGLGLRLIYFSYDVKMKEKGDIPEGYSVSREKKERFSLILESASTNQTSMYLCASSFGRNLPKAFFGQGTRLTVV.

This clone has just a few counts. The chain has TRBV12-3 or TRBV12-4 and TRBJ2-1; D is unresolved. Between the trimmed V and J ends, which lost 6 bases and 12 bases, there was a span of 15 bases. CDR3 length: 12 residues. For the CDR3, the DNA is TGTGCCAGCAGCCCAACCGTATCATTGCAGTTCTTC. This codes for CASSPTVSLQFF.

On this clone: A much bigger clone sits one base away, suggesting this may be a read error. The chain uses TRBV3-1 and TRBJ2-1; tentatively, D is TRBD1 or TRBD2 (5 bases each). Trimming took 4 bases from V and 6 from J, leaving 16 bases between them. Germline-derived CDR1 and CDR2 are LGHDT and YNNKEL (reference sequence). This CDR3 has 15 residues. The DNA for the CDR3 is TGTGCCAGCAGCCCCATGGTGGGGGTGGTCAATGAGCAGTTCTTC. Translating gives CASSPMVGVVNEQFF.

Only a few counts were recorded for this clone. V gene TRBV6-1 combines with J gene TRBJ1-2, with D maybe TRBD1 (6 bases). Trimming removed 5 bases at V and 1 base at J, with 17 bases between. CDR1 and CDR2 (germline): MNHNS, SASEGT. CDR3 length: 16 residues. CDR3 sequence reads: CASSHTGTSYNYGYTF. The CDR3 DNA sequence: TGTGCCAGCAGTCACACCGGGACATCCTATAACTATGGCTACACCTTC.

V is TRBV24-1 and J is TRBJ2-2; the D gene could be TRBD1 or TRBD2 (7 bases each). V was shortened by 4 bases and J by 1 base, with 15 bases between the two germline ends. The CDR3 covers 17 residues. Germline V lookup: CDR1 KGHDR, CDR2 SFDVKD. CDR3 sequence (DNA): TGTGCCACCAGTGAGCGACCAGGGGGGGAGAACACCGGGGAGCTGTTTTTT. This translates into CATSERPGGENTGELFF.

The chain employs TRBV12-3 or TRBV12-4 and TRBJ2-3, with 9 bases aligning to TRBD2. This CDR3 spans 18 amino acids. J was trimmed by 4 bases and V by 4 bases; bases with no gene match: 15. CDR3 DNA: TGTGCCAGCAGTTCAGTATTCCCTTCGCGGGGGGGGCCAGATACGCAGTATTTT. This codes for CASSSVFPSRGGPDTQYF.